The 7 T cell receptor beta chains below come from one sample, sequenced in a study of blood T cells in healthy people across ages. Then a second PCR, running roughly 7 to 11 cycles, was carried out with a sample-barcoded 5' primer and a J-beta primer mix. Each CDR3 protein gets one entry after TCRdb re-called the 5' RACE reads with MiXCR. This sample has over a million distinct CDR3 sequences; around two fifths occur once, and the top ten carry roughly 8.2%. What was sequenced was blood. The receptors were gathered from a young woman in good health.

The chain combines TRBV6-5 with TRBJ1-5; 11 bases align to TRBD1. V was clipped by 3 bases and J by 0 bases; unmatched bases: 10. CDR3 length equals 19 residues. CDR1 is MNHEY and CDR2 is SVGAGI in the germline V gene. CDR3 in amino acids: CASSYPLGQGADSNQPQHF. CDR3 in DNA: TGTGCCAGCAGTTATCCCCTAGGACAGGGGGCGGATAGCAATCAGCCCCAGCATTTT.

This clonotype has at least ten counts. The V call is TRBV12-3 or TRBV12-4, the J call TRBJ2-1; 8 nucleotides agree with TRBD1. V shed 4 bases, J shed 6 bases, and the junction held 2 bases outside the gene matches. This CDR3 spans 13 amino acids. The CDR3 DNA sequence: TGTGCCAGCAGTTCTACAGGGGGCAATGAGCAGTTCTTC. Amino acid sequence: CASSSTGGNEQFF.

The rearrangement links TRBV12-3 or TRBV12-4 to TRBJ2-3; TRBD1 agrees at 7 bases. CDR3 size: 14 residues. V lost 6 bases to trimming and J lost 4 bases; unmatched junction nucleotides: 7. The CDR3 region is CASSGQVFPDTQYF. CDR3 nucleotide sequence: TGTGCCAGCAGCGGACAGGTCTTCCCAGATACGCAGTATTTT.

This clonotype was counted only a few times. The CDR3 DNA is TGTGCCAGCAGCTTCGGTAGTCCGATCTCCTACAATGAGCAGTTCTTC. It codes for CASSFGSPISYNEQFF. The chain uses TRBV7-3 and TRBJ2-1; D not certain. V was pared by 3 bases and J by 0 bases, with 12 bases between. The germline gives CDR1 SGHTA, CDR2 FQGTGA. This CDR3 contains 16 residues.

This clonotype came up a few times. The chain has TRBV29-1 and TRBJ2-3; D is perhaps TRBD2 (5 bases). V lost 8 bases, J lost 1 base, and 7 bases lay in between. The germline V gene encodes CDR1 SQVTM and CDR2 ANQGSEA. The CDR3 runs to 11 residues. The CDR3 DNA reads TGCAGCTCCGGGGGCACAGATACGCAGTATTTT. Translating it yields CSSGGTDTQYF.

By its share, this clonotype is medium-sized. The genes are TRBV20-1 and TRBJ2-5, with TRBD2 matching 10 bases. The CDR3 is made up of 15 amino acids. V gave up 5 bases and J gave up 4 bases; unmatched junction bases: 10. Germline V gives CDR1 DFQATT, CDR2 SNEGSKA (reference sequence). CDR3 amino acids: CSALIAGGRRETQYF. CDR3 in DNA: TGCAGTGCTCTCATAGCGGGAGGAAGGAGAGAGACCCAGTACTTC.

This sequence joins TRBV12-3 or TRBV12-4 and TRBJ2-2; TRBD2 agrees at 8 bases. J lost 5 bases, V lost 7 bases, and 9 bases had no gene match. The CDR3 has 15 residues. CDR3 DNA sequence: TGTGCCAGCATCTGGAGCGGGAGAGTAACCGGGGAGCTGTTTTTT. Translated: CASIWSGRVTGELFF.